What follows describes a single TCR beta chain. The sample originates from a study of blood T cell repertoires in COVID-19. Study information: Nucleic acid was either cDNA or gDNA, and it came from T cells, B-cell-depleted T cells, or PBMCs.

Germline V lookup: CDR1 KGHSH, CDR2 LQKENI. The CDR3 is 12 amino acids. Trimming pared 4 bases from V and 5 bases from J, leaving 8 bases between. Methods used by the authors: Scientists estimated how many nucleated cells there were by amplifying reference gene primers. Profiling relied on immunoSEQ multiplex PCR, and the TCRdb table lists in-frame clones only, not all of them. The V and J calls and clone size were taken over from that table, and D and trimming were inferred from the DNA. This sample has approximately 150,000 clones, with roughly four fifths found just once. The TCR was taken from a woman at least 80 years old with COVID-19, enrolled during active disease. Specimen: peripheral blood. The gene calls are TRBV18 and TRBJ1-2, with D possibly matching TRBD1 (5 bases). CDR3 DNA: TGTGCCAGCTCACAAGACAGATATGGCTACACCTTC. It encodes CASSQDRYGYTF.